This entry is about one T cell receptor (beta chain). The antigen remains unidentified. This record belongs to a study of T cell responses to AZD1222 COVID-19 vaccine. Findings and limits, study-wide: Nearly half of unique spike-specific TCRs reportedly avoided B.1.351 and B.1.1.7 mutated regions.

The CDR3 is 14 amino acids. Trimming took off 5 bases at V and 4 bases at J, with 14 bases between the two ends. Per the germline V gene, CDR1 is MDHEN and CDR2 is SYDVKM. The protocol was immunoSEQ multiplex PCR, while the TCRdb copy is restricted to in-frame clones and leaves out a portion. This table holds about 170,000 clones, around 88% found once. This clonotype was obtained from an adult who received the AZD1222 COVID-19 vaccine. The material sequenced was peripheral blood, taken 28 days after the second AZD1222 dose. The chain links TRBV28 to TRBJ2-5; a weak D match, TRBD2 (6 bases). CDR3 sequence reads: CASSIQGGSETQYF. CDR3 coding DNA: TGTGCCAGCAGTATCCAGGGAGGTTCAGAGACCCAGTACTTC.